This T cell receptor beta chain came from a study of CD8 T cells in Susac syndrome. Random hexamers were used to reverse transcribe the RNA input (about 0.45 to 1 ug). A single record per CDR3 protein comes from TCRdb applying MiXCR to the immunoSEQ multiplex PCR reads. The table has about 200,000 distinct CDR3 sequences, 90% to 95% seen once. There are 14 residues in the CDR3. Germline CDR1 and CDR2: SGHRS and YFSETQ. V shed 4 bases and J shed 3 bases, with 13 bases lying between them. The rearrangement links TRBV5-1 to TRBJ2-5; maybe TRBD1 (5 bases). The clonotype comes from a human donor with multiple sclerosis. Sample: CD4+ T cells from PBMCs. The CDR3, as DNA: TGCGCCAGCAGCCCGTACAGGAGTAAAGAGACCCAGTACTTC. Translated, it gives CASSPYRSKETQYF.